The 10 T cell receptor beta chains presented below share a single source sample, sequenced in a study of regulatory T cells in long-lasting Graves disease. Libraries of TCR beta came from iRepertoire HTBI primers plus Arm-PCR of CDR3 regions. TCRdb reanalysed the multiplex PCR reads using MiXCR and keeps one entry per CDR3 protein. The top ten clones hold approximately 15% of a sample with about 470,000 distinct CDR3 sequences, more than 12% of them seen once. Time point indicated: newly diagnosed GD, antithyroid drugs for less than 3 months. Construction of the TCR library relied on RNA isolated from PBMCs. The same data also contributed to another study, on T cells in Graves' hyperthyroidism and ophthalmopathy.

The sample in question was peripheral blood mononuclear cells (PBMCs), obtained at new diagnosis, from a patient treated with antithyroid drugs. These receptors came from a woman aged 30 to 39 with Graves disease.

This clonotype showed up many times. CDR3 nucleotides: TGCAGTGCTAGGACCGGGACAGGGAACGAGCAGTTCTTC. It codes for CSARTGTGNEQFF. The genes are TRBV20-1 and TRBJ2-1; 9 nucleotides agree with TRBD1. CDR1 is DFQATT and CDR2 is SNEGSKA in the germline V gene (reference sequence). The CDR3 length is 13 residues. V was pared by 3 bases and J by 10 bases, with 7 bases of the junction left unmatched.

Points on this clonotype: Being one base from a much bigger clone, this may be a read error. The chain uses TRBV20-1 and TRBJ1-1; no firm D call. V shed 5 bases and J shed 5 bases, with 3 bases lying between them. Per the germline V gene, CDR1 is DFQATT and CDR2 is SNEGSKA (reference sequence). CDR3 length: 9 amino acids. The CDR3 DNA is TGCAGTGCTCAAACTGAAGCTTTCTTT. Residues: CSAQTEAFF.

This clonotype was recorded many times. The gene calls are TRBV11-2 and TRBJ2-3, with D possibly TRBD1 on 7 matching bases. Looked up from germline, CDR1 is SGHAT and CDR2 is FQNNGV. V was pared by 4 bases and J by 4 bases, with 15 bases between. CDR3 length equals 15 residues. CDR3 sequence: CASSSWQGGADTQYF. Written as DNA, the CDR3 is TGTGCCAGCAGCTCCTGGCAGGGGGGAGCAGATACGCAGTATTTT. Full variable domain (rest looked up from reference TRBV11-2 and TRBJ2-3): EAGVAQSPRYKIIEKRQSVAFWCNPISGHATLYWYQQILGQGPKLLIQFQNNGVVDDSQLPKDRFSAERLKGVDSTLKIQPAKLEDSAVYLCASSSWQGGADTQYFGPGTRLTVL.

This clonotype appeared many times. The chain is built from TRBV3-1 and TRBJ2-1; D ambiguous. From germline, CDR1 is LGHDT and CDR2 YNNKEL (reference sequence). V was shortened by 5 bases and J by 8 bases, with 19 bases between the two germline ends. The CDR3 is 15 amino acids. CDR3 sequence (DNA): TGTGCCAGCAGCTTACTACCTCCCCCCCCCGATGAGCAGTTCTTC. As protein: CASSLLPPPPDEQFF.

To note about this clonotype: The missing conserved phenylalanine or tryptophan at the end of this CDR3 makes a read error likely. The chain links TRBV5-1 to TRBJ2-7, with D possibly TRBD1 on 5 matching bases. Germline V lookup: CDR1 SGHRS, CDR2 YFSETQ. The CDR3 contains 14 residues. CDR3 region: CASSPRGSLYEQYL. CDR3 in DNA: TGTGCCAGCAGCCCTAGGGGCTCCCTCTACGAGCAGTACCTC.

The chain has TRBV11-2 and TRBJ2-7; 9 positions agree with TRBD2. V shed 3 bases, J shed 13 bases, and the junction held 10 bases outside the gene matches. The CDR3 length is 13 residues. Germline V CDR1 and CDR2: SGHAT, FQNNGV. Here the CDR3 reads CASSLEGLASVYF. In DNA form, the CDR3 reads TGTGCCAGCAGCTTGGAGGGACTAGCTTCCGTATACTTC.

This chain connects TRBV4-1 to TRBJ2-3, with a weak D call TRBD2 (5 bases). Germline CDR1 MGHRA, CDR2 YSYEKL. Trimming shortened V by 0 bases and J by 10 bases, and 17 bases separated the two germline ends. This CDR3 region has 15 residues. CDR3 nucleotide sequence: TGCGCCAGCAGCCAAGATCTGGCTAGTACTAGGGCGCAGTATTTT. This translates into CASSQDLASTRAQYF.

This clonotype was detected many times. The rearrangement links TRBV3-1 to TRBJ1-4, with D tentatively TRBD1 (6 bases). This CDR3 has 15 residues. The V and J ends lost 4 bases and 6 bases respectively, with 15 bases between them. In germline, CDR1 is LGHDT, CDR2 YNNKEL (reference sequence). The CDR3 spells CASSPSRGADEKLFF. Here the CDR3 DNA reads TGTGCCAGCAGCCCCTCGCGGGGGGCGGATGAAAAACTGTTTTTT.

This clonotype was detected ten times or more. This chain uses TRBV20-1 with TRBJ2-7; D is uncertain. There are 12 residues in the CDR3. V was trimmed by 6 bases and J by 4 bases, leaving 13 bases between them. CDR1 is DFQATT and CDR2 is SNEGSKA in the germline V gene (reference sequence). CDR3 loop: CSAARTGYEQYF. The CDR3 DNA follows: TGCAGTGCCGCTCGGACGGGTTACGAGCAGTACTTC.

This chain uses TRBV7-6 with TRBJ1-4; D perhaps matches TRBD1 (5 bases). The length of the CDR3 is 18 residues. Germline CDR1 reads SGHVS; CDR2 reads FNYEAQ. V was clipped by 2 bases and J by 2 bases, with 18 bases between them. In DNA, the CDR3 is TGTGCCAGCAGCTTACGTGCGGCGGGCGGGGCCACTAATGAAAAACTGTTTTTT. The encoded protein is CASSLRAAGGATNEKLFF.